Listed below are T cell receptor beta chains from one sample, sequenced in a study of T-cell memory formation after mild COVID-19. TCRdb reprocessed the 5' RACE reads via MiXCR and lists one record per CDR3 protein. The table records under 150,000 distinct CDR3 sequences, 16% of them present only once. Sequenced input: PBMCs or a T cell subset sorted from them (not recorded which). These TCRs come from an adult woman who had mild COVID-19 (a few samples of this study predate the infection). Cell type and time point are not known. CDR3s leave out the opening cysteine and the closing phenylalanine or tryptophan. A D gene is named only where the DNA matches it firmly. Expanded clones get a size class; other rows say once, few or many, or leave the size out.

V gene: TRBV4-3
clone size: few
D gene: .
J gene: TRBJ2-7
CDR3 protein: ASSQDASGTEQY

V gene: TRBV4-1
clone size: .
D gene: TRBD2
J gene: TRBJ2-7
CDR3 protein: ASSQDGRGNYEQY

V gene: TRBV11-1
clone size: few
D gene: .
J gene: TRBJ1-5
CDR3 protein: ASSLLLGQPQH

V gene: TRBV30
clone size: .
D gene: .
J gene: TRBJ2-2
CDR3 protein: AWSSGFGTGELF

V gene: TRBV7-9
clone size: many
D gene: TRBD1
J gene: TRBJ2-7
CDR3 protein: ASSWGQGASYEQY

V gene: TRBV7-9
clone size: few
D gene: TRBD1
J gene: TRBJ1-2
CDR3 protein: ASSFSQPNRGGGYT

V gene: TRBV7-3
clone size: many
D gene: TRBD2
J gene: TRBJ2-1
CDR3 protein: ASSFGGAAYNEQF

V gene: TRBV12-3/TRBV12-4
clone size: .
D gene: TRBD1
J gene: TRBJ1-2
CDR3 protein: ASSLLTGGHYGYT

V gene: TRBV9
clone size: few
D gene: TRBD2
J gene: TRBJ2-5
CDR3 protein: ASGGSREVHSHGETQY

V gene: TRBV9
clone size: .
D gene: .
J gene: TRBJ2-4
CDR3 protein: ASSSSGLSGQNIQY

V gene: TRBV4-1
clone size: .
D gene: .
J gene: TRBJ1-1
CDR3 protein: ASAPGTSDTEAF

V gene: TRBV6-5
clone size: .
D gene: TRBD2
J gene: TRBJ2-3
CDR3 protein: ASSYLAGGGDTQY

V gene: TRBV5-1
clone size: few
D gene: .
J gene: TRBJ1-4
CDR3 protein: ASSLLTATNEKLF

V gene: TRBV7-9
clone size: once
D gene: .
J gene: TRBJ2-3
CDR3 protein: ASSLSQSTDTQY

V gene: TRBV12-3/TRBV12-4
clone size: few
D gene: .
J gene: TRBJ2-7
CDR3 protein: ASSHGLEQY

V gene: TRBV5-6
clone size: .
D gene: .
J gene: TRBJ2-5
CDR3 protein: ASSLPDTQETQY

V gene: TRBV2
clone size: .
D gene: .
J gene: TRBJ1-2
CDR3 protein: ASREQSRGYT

V gene: TRBV19
clone size: few
D gene: .
J gene: TRBJ1-1
CDR3 protein: ASIRHGPFESTEAF

V gene: TRBV4-1
clone size: .
D gene: TRBD2
J gene: TRBJ2-2
CDR3 protein: ASSKRWSGGAGGELF

V gene: TRBV5-1
clone size: .
D gene: .
J gene: TRBJ2-4
CDR3 protein: ASSLTGRARSQDIQY

V gene: TRBV5-5
clone size: once
D gene: .
J gene: TRBJ2-2
CDR3 protein: ASSLESDTGELF

V gene: TRBV2
clone size: few
D gene: TRBD1
J gene: TRBJ2-7
CDR3 protein: ASIRGPDTTYEQY

V gene: TRBV20-1
clone size: .
D gene: .
J gene: TRBJ2-1
CDR3 protein: SARVVNSYNEQF

V gene: TRBV5-1
clone size: .
D gene: .
J gene: TRBJ2-7
CDR3 protein: ASSPSGPRSYEQY

V gene: TRBV25-1
clone size: few
D gene: .
J gene: TRBJ2-1
CDR3 protein: ASSEWNEQF

V gene: TRBV5-1
clone size: few
D gene: TRBD2
J gene: TRBJ2-7
CDR3 protein: ASSRDRGGLAGSEQY

V gene: TRBV7-6
clone size: few
D gene: .
J gene: TRBJ2-7
CDR3 protein: ASSLEGRPSPSYEQY

V gene: TRBV7-9
clone size: few
D gene: .
J gene: TRBJ1-4
CDR3 protein: ASSLVVVTDLYEKLF

V gene: TRBV5-4
clone size: few
D gene: TRBD1
J gene: TRBJ2-7
CDR3 protein: ASSRRLAGTGSYEQY

V gene: TRBV5-1
clone size: .
D gene: .
J gene: TRBJ2-2
CDR3 protein: ASREAGAGELF

V gene: TRBV7-9
clone size: few
D gene: TRBD1
J gene: TRBJ1-2
CDR3 protein: ASSLTGQAFYGYT

V gene: TRBV29-1
clone size: .
D gene: .
J gene: TRBJ2-7
CDR3 protein: SVGGAPKYEQY

V gene: TRBV2
clone size: few
D gene: .
J gene: TRBJ1-2
CDR3 protein: ASRRLASNYGYT

V gene: TRBV5-6
clone size: many
D gene: .
J gene: TRBJ2-1
CDR3 protein: ASSLQGGNEQF

V gene: TRBV18
clone size: few
D gene: .
J gene: TRBJ1-5
CDR3 protein: ASSPFSGLNQPQH

V gene: TRBV5-5
clone size: few
D gene: .
J gene: TRBJ2-1
CDR3 protein: ASSSDKGVLYNEQF

V gene: TRBV6-5
clone size: few
D gene: .
J gene: TRBJ2-3
CDR3 protein: ASTPMRGADTQY

V gene: TRBV18
clone size: .
D gene: .
J gene: TRBJ1-1
CDR3 protein: ASSPPGGSAEAF

V gene: TRBV5-1
clone size: few
D gene: .
J gene: TRBJ2-1
CDR3 protein: ASSVEIAGPVDEQF

V gene: TRBV4-1
clone size: once
D gene: TRBD1
J gene: TRBJ2-7
CDR3 protein: ASSSGTANGEQY

V gene: TRBV29-1
clone size: .
D gene: .
J gene: TRBJ2-5
CDR3 protein: SVDRRETQY

V gene: TRBV15
clone size: few
D gene: .
J gene: TRBJ2-2
CDR3 protein: ATSREGQNGAGELF

V gene: TRBV12-3/TRBV12-4
clone size: .
D gene: .
J gene: TRBJ2-1
CDR3 protein: ASSQKGPRSDNEQF

V gene: TRBV20-1
clone size: few
D gene: TRBD1
J gene: TRBJ2-7
CDR3 protein: SELGQGYEQY

V gene: TRBV7-9
clone size: .
D gene: .
J gene: TRBJ2-3
CDR3 protein: ASSPPGPSPQDTQY

V gene: TRBV24-1
clone size: few
D gene: .
J gene: TRBJ2-1
CDR3 protein: ATSSTNEQF

V gene: TRBV12-5
clone size: few
D gene: .
J gene: TRBJ1-2
CDR3 protein: ASGLEQILGYT

V gene: TRBV7-9
clone size: .
D gene: .
J gene: TRBJ2-7
CDR3 protein: ASSLAPGISYEQY

V gene: TRBV7-7
clone size: few
D gene: .
J gene: TRBJ2-5
CDR3 protein: ASSSGRTGQETQY

V gene: TRBV6-4
clone size: few
D gene: TRBD1
J gene: TRBJ1-2
CDR3 protein: ASTTMPGQTYGYT

V gene: TRBV5-1
clone size: .
D gene: TRBD1
J gene: TRBJ2-7
CDR3 protein: ASSLGPTGGSSYEQY

V gene: TRBV5-1
clone size: .
D gene: TRBD1
J gene: TRBJ2-1
CDR3 protein: ASSLAGQGARNEQF

V gene: TRBV7-6
clone size: few
D gene: .
J gene: TRBJ2-1
CDR3 protein: ASSFLNHEQF